This T cell receptor (beta chain) stems from a study of cytomegalovirus exposure and HLA in healthy donors. Whole-study context: An earlier analysis identified 100 million to 130 million unique TCR beta sequences in about 200 million T cells. Overall study results and limits: The listing of roughly 160 TCR beta chains classed them as cytomegalovirus-associated. As was reported, the HLA-A and HLA-B alleles of most subjects were accurately predicted from TCR beta sequences. A later analysis reportedly identified an Asian-associated ancestry cluster as carrying fewer N-insertions than the roughly 700-donor mean.

In its sample, this clone was seen a few times. Its antigen is unidentified. The PCR contained 60 Vbeta and 13 Jbeta primers. Here immunoSEQ multiplex PCR was the method, and the copy in TCRdb shows in-frame clones only, minus some. The repertoire consists of approximately 190,000 clones, with about 84% occurring once and the leading ten covering 14%. The V gene's germline CDR1 is LGHNA and CDR2 YNFKEQ. Trimming took 1 base from V and 4 from J, leaving 13 bases between them. The CDR3 totals 15 residues. This TCR was recovered from a woman in her twenties or thirties in good health and CMV-seropositive. The rearrangement links TRBV4-2 to TRBJ1-1; maybe TRBD1 (5 bases). Sequenced sample: PBMCs. The CDR3 DNA sequence: TGTGCCAGCAGCCAAGGCGTGGGGGAGGGCACTGAAGCTTTCTTT. Protein product: CASSQGVGEGTEAFF.